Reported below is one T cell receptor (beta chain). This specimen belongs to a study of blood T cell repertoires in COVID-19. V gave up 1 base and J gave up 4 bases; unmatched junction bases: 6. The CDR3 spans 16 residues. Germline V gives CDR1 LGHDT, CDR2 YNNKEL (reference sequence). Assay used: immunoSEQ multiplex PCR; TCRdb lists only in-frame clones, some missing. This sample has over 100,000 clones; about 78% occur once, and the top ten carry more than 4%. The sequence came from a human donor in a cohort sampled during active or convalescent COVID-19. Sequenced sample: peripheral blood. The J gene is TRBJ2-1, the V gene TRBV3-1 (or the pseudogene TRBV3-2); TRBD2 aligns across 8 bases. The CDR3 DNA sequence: TGTGCCAGCAGCCAAGTTTCTAGCGGGTGGTACAATGAGCAGTTCTTC. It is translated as CASSQVSSGWYNEQFF.